The clone carrying this T cell receptor (beta chain) is a singleton in its sample. The data originate from a study of shared clonotypes between healthy human individuals. Looking at the study overall: Each donor's CD4 naive and CD4 memory cells filled three plates apiece, CD8 naive two, and CD8 memory one.

CD45RO-negative cells were positively selected for CCR7, leaving out terminally differentiated effector memory CD45RA+ cells. Trimming took 3 bases from V and 2 from J; bases not matched to a gene: 11. Per the germline V gene, CDR1 is MGHRA and CDR2 is YSYEKL. The CDR3 has 18 amino acids. Libraries were prepared by immunoSEQ multiplex PCR; TCRdb keeps only in-frame clonotypes and omits some of them. Here the sample spans some 630,000 clones, approximately 96% being singletons. The sequencing sample was made of naive CD8+ T cells sorted from blood. The chain uses TRBV4-1 and TRBJ2-1; 9 nucleotides match TRBD2. The clonotype comes from a woman between 25 and 40 years old in good health. The DNA for the CDR3 is TGCGCCAGCAGCCATGGACTAGCGCGGGGAGAGACCTACAATGAGCAGTTCTTC. Its translation is CASSHGLARGETYNEQFF.